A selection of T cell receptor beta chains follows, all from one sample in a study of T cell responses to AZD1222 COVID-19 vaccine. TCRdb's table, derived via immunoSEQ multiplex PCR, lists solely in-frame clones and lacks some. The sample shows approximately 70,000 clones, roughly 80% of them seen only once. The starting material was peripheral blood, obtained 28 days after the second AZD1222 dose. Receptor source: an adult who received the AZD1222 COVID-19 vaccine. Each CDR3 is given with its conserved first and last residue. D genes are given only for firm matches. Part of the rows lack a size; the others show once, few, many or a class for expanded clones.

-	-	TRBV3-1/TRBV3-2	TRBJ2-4	CASSQDRETNIQYF	TGTGCCAGCAGCCAAGACAGGGAGACGAACATTCAGTACTTC
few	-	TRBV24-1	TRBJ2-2	CATSDLGYGELFF	TGTGCCACCAGTGATTTGGGTTACGGGGAGCTGTTTTTT
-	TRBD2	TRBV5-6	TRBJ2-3	CASSPSWSLAGADTQYF	TGTGCCAGCAGTCCCAGTTGGAGCCTAGCGGGGGCGGATACGCAGTATTTT
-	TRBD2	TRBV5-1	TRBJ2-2	CASSPWTSGGELFF	TGCGCCAGCAGCCCTTGGACTAGCGGAGGGGAGCTGTTTTTT
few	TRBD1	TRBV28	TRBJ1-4	CASRMDRSNEKLFF	TGTGCCAGCAGAATGGACAGGTCGAATGAAAAACTGTTTTTT
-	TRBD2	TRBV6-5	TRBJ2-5	CASRRGTSGTWTQYF	TGTGCCAGCAGAAGGGGGACTAGCGGGACGTGGACCCAGTACTTC
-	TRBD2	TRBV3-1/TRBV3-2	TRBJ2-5	CASNTLAGVSETQYF	TGTGCCAGCAACACACTAGCGGGAGTCTCAGAGACCCAGTACTTC
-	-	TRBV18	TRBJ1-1	CASSPQGSSEAFF	TGTGCCAGCTCACCTCAGGGTTCCTCTGAAGCTTTCTTT
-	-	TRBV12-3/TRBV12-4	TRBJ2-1	CASGLTIGEQFF	TGTGCCAGCGGGTTAACTATTGGTGAGCAGTTCTTC
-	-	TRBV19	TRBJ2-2	CASRQQVANTGELFF	TGTGCCAGTAGACAACAGGTCGCGAACACCGGGGAGCTGTTTTTT
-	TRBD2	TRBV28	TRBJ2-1	CASSTSGGPYNEQFF	TGTGCCAGCAGCACCTCGGGAGGGCCTTACAATGAGCAGTTCTTC
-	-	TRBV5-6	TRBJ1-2	CASSLAGGGGYTF	TGTGCCAGCAGCTTGGCGGGGGGCGGTGGCTACACCTTC